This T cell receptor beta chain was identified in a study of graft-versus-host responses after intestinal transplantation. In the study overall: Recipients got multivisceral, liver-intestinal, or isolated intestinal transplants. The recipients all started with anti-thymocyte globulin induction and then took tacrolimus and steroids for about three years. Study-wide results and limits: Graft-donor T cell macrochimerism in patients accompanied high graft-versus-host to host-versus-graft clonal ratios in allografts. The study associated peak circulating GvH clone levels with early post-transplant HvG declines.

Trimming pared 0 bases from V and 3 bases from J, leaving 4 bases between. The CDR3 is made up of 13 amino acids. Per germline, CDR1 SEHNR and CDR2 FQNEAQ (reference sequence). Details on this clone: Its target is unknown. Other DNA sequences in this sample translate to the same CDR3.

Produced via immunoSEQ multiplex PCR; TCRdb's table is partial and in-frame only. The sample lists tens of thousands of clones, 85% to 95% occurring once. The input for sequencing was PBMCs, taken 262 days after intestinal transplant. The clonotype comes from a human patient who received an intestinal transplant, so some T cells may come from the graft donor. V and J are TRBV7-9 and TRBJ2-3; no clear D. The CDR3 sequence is CASSLALTDTQYF. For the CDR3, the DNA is TGTGCCAGCAGCTTAGCGCTGACAGATACGCAGTATTTT.